These 11 T cell receptor beta chains were sequenced from one sample in a study of vaccination and CD4 T cells after COVID-19. These TCRs' antigens remain unknown. Described treatment: approximately 11-day PBMC culture with coronavirus spike peptide pools or control peptides (ViraFEST assay). Sequencing of cultured CD4+ T cell DNA used the Oncomine TCR Beta short-read assay. From the PCR reads, TCRdb called clonotypes with MiXCR, one entry per CDR3 protein. The sample holds 13,000 or so distinct CDR3 sequences, over 40% seen once. Sequenced: CD4+ T cells from blood, cultured in vitro. The receptors derive from a human donor who had recovered from COVID-19.

The chain recombines TRBV7-2 with TRBJ2-2; no firm D call. The germline gives CDR1 SGHTA, CDR2 FQGNSA. V dropped 5 bases and J dropped 5 bases, with 12 bases sitting between them. The CDR3 sequence is 14 residues long. The chain's CDR3 is CASSPGLGTGELFF. The CDR3 bases are TGTGCCAGCAGCCCCGGCTTAGGGACCGGGGAGCTGTTTTTT.

This clonotype showed up just a few times. The rearrangement joins TRBV7-2 to TRBJ2-2; the match to TRBD1 covers 9 bases. After removal of 4 bases from V and 5 bases from J, the junction contained 8 bases not matched to a gene. This CDR3 comprises 16 residues. The germline CDR1 and CDR2 sequences are SGHTA and FQGNSA. This CDR3 reads CASSSGQGILTGELFF. The CDR3 region has the DNA TGTGCCAGCAGCTCGGGACAGGGAATCCTAACCGGGGAGCTGTTTTTT. Filled out from reference TRBV7-2 and TRBJ2-2, the complete variable domain reads GAGVSQSPSNKVTEKGKDVELRCDPISGHTALYWYRQSLGQGLEFLIYFQGNSAPDKSGLPSDRFSAERTGGSVSTLTIQRTQQEDSAVYLCASSSGQGILTGELFFGEGSRLTVL.

The gene calls are TRBV6-1 and TRBJ2-2; a weak D match, TRBD2 (6 bases). The germline V and J ends were trimmed by 6 bases and 7 bases, with 12 bases remaining between them. The CDR3 totals 13 residues. The germline gives CDR1 MNHNS, CDR2 SASEGT. The CDR3 here is CASREREDGELFF. DNA for the CDR3: TGTGCCAGCAGGGAGAGGGAGGACGGGGAGCTGTTTTTT.

This clonotype showed up just a few times. The chain carries TRBV6-1 and TRBJ2-2; D is uncertain. Germline-derived CDR1 and CDR2 are MNHNS and SASEGT. CDR3 length equals 14 residues. V lost 7 bases to trimming and J lost 1 base, with 10 bases between them. The CDR3 bases are TGTGCCAGCAAGACTGAACAGAACACCGGGGAGCTGTTTTTT. The encoded protein is CASKTEQNTGELFF.

V gene TRBV6-1 combines with J gene TRBJ1-2, with D perhaps TRBD1 (6 bases). From germline, CDR1 is MNHNS and CDR2 SASEGT. CDR3 length: 13 amino acids. V was trimmed by 3 bases and J by 2 bases, leaving 7 bases between them. CDR3 DNA: TGTGCCAGCAGTGAGGACAGCAACTATGGCTACACCTTC. Its protein is CASSEDSNYGYTF.

The J gene is TRBJ1-2, the V gene TRBV19; D unclear. The germline CDR1 and CDR2 sequences are LNHDA and SQIVND (reference sequence). This CDR3 comprises 12 residues. V was trimmed by 2 bases and J by 7 bases, leaving 8 bases between them. The DNA of the CDR3 is TGTGCCAGTAGTATAAACCGACGTGGCTACACCTTC. Translating it yields CASSINRRGYTF.

This clonotype was observed a handful of times. The chain links TRBV4-1 to TRBJ2-6; unclear D gene. The CDR3 extends over 16 amino acids. CDR1 MGHRA and CDR2 YSYEKL come from the germline V gene. Trimming pared 4 bases from V and 0 bases from J, leaving 10 bases between. The DNA for the CDR3 is TGCGCCAGCAGCCCTACCGAGAGCTCTGGGGCCAACGTCCTGACTTTC. As protein: CASSPTESSGANVLTF.

This rearrangement joins TRBV5-5 to TRBJ1-1; D gene uncertain. The CDR3 runs to 11 residues. Trimming cost V 0 bases and J 11 bases, with 8 bases left between them. The germline V gene has CDR1 SGHKS and CDR2 YYEKEE (reference sequence). The CDR3 region is CASSLVNWAFF. CDR3 bases: TGTGCCAGCAGCTTGGTAAATTGGGCTTTCTTT.

This chain connects TRBV30 to TRBJ1-1; D uncertain. Trimming removed 2 bases from V and 10 bases from J, with 11 bases in between. CDR3 length: 11 residues. Germline V gene sequence: CDR1 GTSNPN, CDR2 SVGIG (reference sequence). CDR3 nucleotide sequence: TGTGCCTGGAGTTCCGGCTATGGAGCTTTCTTT. It yields the protein CAWSSGYGAFF.

This clonotype was detected only once. The V call is TRBV2, the J call TRBJ1-2, with D uncertain. Trimming left V 3 bases short and J 0 bases short, with 11 bases between. Per germline, CDR1 SNHLY and CDR2 FYNNEI. The CDR3 covers 15 residues. CDR3 sequence (DNA): TGTGCCAGCAGTGATGAGCTGTTAGCTAACTATGGCTACACCTTC. Translation gives CASSDELLANYGYTF.

This clonotype has only a few counts. The chain links TRBV5-4 to TRBJ2-7; TRBD2 matches 11 bases. V shed 4 bases, J shed 5 bases, and the junction held 5 bases outside the gene matches. The CDR3 consists of 14 residues. The germline V gene encodes CDR1 SGHNT and CDR2 YYREEE (reference sequence). CDR3 in DNA: TGTGCCAGCAGCGATAGCGGGAGGGACAACGAGCAGTACTTC. Its translation is CASSDSGRDNEQYF.